This passage covers 10 T cell receptor beta chains from one sample sequenced in a study of cytomegalovirus exposure and HLA in healthy donors. Sequenced by immunoSEQ multiplex PCR; TCRdb stores in-frame clones only, minus some. The sample lists about 240,000 clones, 75% to 90% occurring once. Sample: PBMCs. The receptors come from a woman in her 30s in good health and CMV-seropositive.

In this sample, this clone turned up once. V and J are TRBV2 and TRBJ2-2; 11 bases align to TRBD2. The germline V gene encodes CDR1 SNHLY and CDR2 FYNNEI. This CDR3 has 19 residues. The V segment lost 5 bases and the J segment 5 bases; nucleotides outside the gene matches: 16. DNA for the CDR3: TGTGCCAGCAGTCGACCGGGACTAGCGGCCCTGAGCGCGACCGGGGAGCTGTTTTTT. Translation gives CASSRPGLAALSATGELFF.

The chain links TRBV27 to TRBJ1-5; 10 bases fit TRBD1. CDR3 length: 16 residues. Looked up from germline, CDR1 is MNHEY and CDR2 is SMNVEV (reference sequence). Trimming took 4 bases from V and 3 from J; bases not matched to a gene: 6. The CDR3 loop reads CASSSLGQGYNQPQHF. The CDR3 region has the DNA TGTGCCAGCAGTTCCCTGGGACAGGGGTACAATCAGCCCCAGCATTTT.

The V gene is TRBV6-5, the J gene TRBJ2-7; D possibly corresponds to TRBD2 (5 bases). The CDR3 is 15 amino acids. Trimming took 2 bases from V and 0 from J, leaving 11 bases between them. Germline loops: CDR1 MNHEY, CDR2 SVGAGI. CDR3 nucleotide sequence: TGTGCCAGCAGTTACCGAGACGGGAACTCCTACGAGCAGTACTTC. Amino acid sequence: CASSYRDGNSYEQYF.

This sequence joins TRBV30 and TRBJ2-6; no clear D. The V gene's germline CDR1 is GTSNPN and CDR2 SVGIG (reference sequence). Trimming left V 0 bases short and J 5 bases short, with 8 bases between. This CDR3 region has 14 residues. As DNA, the CDR3 is TGTGCCTGGAGTGTACTCCGAAGGGCCAACGTCCTGACTTTC. This translates into CAWSVLRRANVLTF.

This clone was counted only a few times. The chain uses TRBV18 and TRBJ1-2; D is possibly TRBD1 (6 bases). Trimming stripped 5 bases from V and 4 bases from J, with 8 bases between. The CDR3 sequence is 12 residues long. Looked up from germline, CDR1 is KGHSH and CDR2 is LQKENI. CDR3 coding DNA: TGTGCCAGCTCAACAGGGATCTATGGCTACACCTTC. This sequence encodes CASSTGIYGYTF.

The rearrangement joins TRBV9 to TRBJ1-3; unclear D gene. The germline V and J ends were trimmed by 1 base and 4 bases, with 15 bases remaining between them. Per the germline V gene, CDR1 is SGDLS and CDR2 is YYNGEE. The CDR3 length is 16 residues. CDR3 amino acids: CASSVWQRSSGNTIYF. CDR3 nucleotide sequence: TGTGCCAGCAGCGTATGGCAGCGATCGTCCGGAAACACCATATATTTT.

The chain combines TRBV6-5 with TRBJ2-7, with TRBD2 matching over 7 bases. The CDR3 spans 14 residues. The junction had 5 bases not matched to a gene; V was cut back by 6 bases and J by 0 bases. Germline CDR1 MNHEY, CDR2 SVGAGI. Here the CDR3 DNA reads TGTGCCAGCAGACCTAGCGGATACTCCTACGAGCAGTACTTC. It codes for CASRPSGYSYEQYF.

This clone was detected only once. The chain combines TRBV27 with TRBJ1-4; tentatively, D is TRBD1 (6 bases). Trimming stripped 4 bases from V and 7 bases from J, with 13 bases between. This CDR3 region has 14 residues. CDR1 and CDR2 from the germline V gene are MNHEY and SMNVEV (reference sequence). The CDR3 region has the DNA TGTGCCAGCAGTTGGGGGGGCAAGCCTGAAAAACTGTTTTTT. This encodes CASSWGGKPEKLFF.

The chain links TRBV29-1 to TRBJ2-2; D might be TRBD2 (6 bases). The V end was cut by 5 bases, the J end by 1 base, with 11 bases between. Germline V gene sequence: CDR1 SQVTM, CDR2 ANQGSEA. The CDR3 consists of 14 residues. This CDR3 reads CSVKGGMNTGELFF. CDR3 DNA sequence: TGCAGCGTTAAGGGCGGGATGAACACCGGGGAGCTGTTTTTT.

This clone was counted only a few times. The gene calls are TRBV28 and TRBJ2-2; 7 positions agree with TRBD2. This CDR3 contains 14 residues. The junction had 9 bases not matched to a gene; V was cut back by 5 bases and J by 9 bases. Germline CDR1 and CDR2: MDHEN and SYDVKM. CDR3 sequence: CASSQTTSSWELFF. The CDR3 DNA reads TGTGCCAGCAGTCAAACGACTAGCAGCTGGGAGCTGTTTTTT.